Detailed here is one T cell receptor beta chain. This sample was included in a study of blood T cell repertoires in COVID-19. Trimming removed 10 bases from V and 4 bases from J, with 14 bases in between. Germline lookup yields CDR1 LNHDA and CDR2 SQIVND (reference sequence). The CDR3 covers 13 residues. Sequencing was performed with immunoSEQ multiplex PCR; in TCRdb, only in-frame clones are kept and a portion is missing. The sample lists roughly 230,000 clones; 84% were seen once. Those who participated ranged in age from roughly 18 to 89 years and resided in some 24 US areas. The V call is TRBV19, the J call TRBJ2-4; weak D call: TRBD1 (6 bases). The origin of this receptor is a man aged 50 to 59 who had recovered from COVID-19. Sequenced sample: PBMCs or T cells enriched from blood (not recorded which). CDR3 in amino acids: CATHDRLKNIQYF. In nucleotides, the CDR3 is TGTGCCACTCACGACAGGCTAAAAAACATTCAGTACTTC.